One sample yielded the 18 T cell receptor beta chains listed below, sequenced in a study of T cell responses to AZD1222 COVID-19 vaccine (dated by TCRdb to about 2021). Library generation was performed with the immunoSEQ multiplex PCR assay. TCRdb took over this immuneACCESS table, retaining in-frame rearrangements with V and J assigned. Such tables are incomplete; in checked studies, under half of the missing clones stem from an unresolved V gene, and the remainder is unexplained. Across this sample there are 100,000 to 150,000 clones, with about nine tenths seen only once. The ten largest make up 20% to 25% of the sample. The label giving this sample's time point can be read as: baseline before first vaccination. The specimen was peripheral blood, collected on day 0 of AZD1222 vaccination. The receptors were gathered from an adult in good health.

This chain uses TRBV5-4 with TRBJ2-1, with D maybe TRBD2 (5 bases). Germline CDR1 and CDR2: SGHNT and YYREEE (reference sequence). Trimming stripped 1 base from V and 6 bases from J, with 11 bases between. The CDR3 loop spans 14 amino acids. The DNA of the CDR3 is TGTGCCAGCAGCTTGAAAGGGAGATCCAATGAGCAGTTCTTC. Its translation is CASSLKGRSNEQFF.

V usage is TRBV6-1 and J usage is TRBJ2-7; D is unresolved. Germline CDR1 reads MNHNS; CDR2 reads SASEGT. V lost 0 bases to trimming and J lost 6 bases, with 6 bases between them. The CDR3 loop spans 12 amino acids. CDR3 amino acids: CASSEAPVEQYF. CDR3 in DNA: TGTGCCAGCAGTGAAGCGCCGGTCGAGCAGTACTTC.

This chain connects TRBV7-9 to TRBJ2-1, with 9 bases lining up with TRBD2. V dropped 5 bases and J dropped 4; count of bases not matched to a gene: 9. Germline CDR1 SEHNR, CDR2 FQNEAQ (reference sequence). This CDR3 comprises 16 residues. The CDR3 is CASSVYLAGTYNEQFF. In DNA form, the CDR3 reads TGTGCCAGCAGCGTCTATCTAGCGGGAACTTACAATGAGCAGTTCTTC.

J is TRBJ2-5 and V is TRBV5-1; D may match TRBD1 or TRBD2 (5 bases each). The CDR3 is 13 amino acids. Trimming took 3 bases from V and 3 from J, leaving 9 bases between them. The germline gives CDR1 SGHRS, CDR2 YFSETQ. The chain's CDR3 is CASSSGAKETQYF. CDR3 coding DNA: TGCGCCAGCAGCTCCGGGGCAAAAGAGACCCAGTACTTC.

This clone was seen a few times. The V call is TRBV15, the J call TRBJ2-1; 8 nucleotides agree with TRBD1. CDR1 LNHNV and CDR2 YYDKDF come from the germline V gene (reference sequence). The V segment lost 3 bases and the J segment 7 bases; nucleotides outside the gene matches: 2. The CDR3 length is 13 residues. CDR3 bases: TGTGCCACCAGCAGCGACAGGGGAAATGAGCAGTTCTTC. This encodes CATSSDRGNEQFF.

This clone came up once. V gene TRBV11-2 combines with J gene TRBJ2-3; 12 bases agree with TRBD2. The CDR3 is made up of 15 amino acids. Germline V gene lookup returns CDR1 SGHAT and CDR2 FQNNGV. J gave up 6 bases and V 5 bases, and 6 bases lay outside the gene matches. In DNA, the CDR3 is TGTGCCAGCAGCCCTAGCGGGGGGGTGCTGGATACGCAGTATTTT. Its protein product is CASSPSGGVLDTQYF.

The chain carries TRBV28 and TRBJ2-5, with unresolved D. V lost 2 bases, J lost 2 bases, and 9 bases lay in between. This CDR3 is built from 14 residues. The germline V gene has CDR1 MDHEN and CDR2 SYDVKM. CDR3 residues: CASSLGWVQETQYF. The CDR3 region has the DNA TGTGCCAGCAGTTTAGGGTGGGTTCAAGAGACCCAGTACTTC. Complete variable domain (other parts from reference TRBV28 and TRBJ2-5): DVKVTQSSRYLVKRTGEKVFLECVQDMDHENMFWYRQDPGLGLRLIYFSYDVKMKEKGDIPEGYSVSREKKERFSLILESASTNQTSMYLCASSLGWVQETQYFGPGTRLLVL.

This clone has just a few counts. This rearrangement joins TRBV5-1 to TRBJ1-3; D unclear. The CDR3 is made up of 13 amino acids. V shed 2 bases and J shed 0 bases, with 3 bases lying between them. Per the germline V gene, CDR1 is SGHRS and CDR2 is YFSETQ. The CDR3, as DNA: TGCGCCAGCAGCTTTGACTCTGGAAACACCATATATTTT. The encoded protein is CASSFDSGNTIYF.

The table lists this clone with a count of one. CDR3 region: CATSKRGSASQNEKLFF. The DNA of the CDR3 is TGTGCCACCTCGAAACGGGGCAGCGCAAGTCAAAATGAAAAACTGTTTTTT. This chain uses TRBV2 with TRBJ1-4, with D perhaps matching TRBD1 (5 bases). The CDR3 extends over 17 amino acids. V was cut by 10 bases and J by 5 bases, with 26 bases left in between. The germline V gene encodes CDR1 SNHLY and CDR2 FYNNEI.

The J gene is TRBJ1-2, the V gene TRBV3-1 (or the pseudogene TRBV3-2); 7 nucleotides match TRBD1. The CDR3 consists of 14 residues. The V gene end was trimmed by 4 bases and the J gene end by 2 bases; junction bases not matched to a gene: 4. Germline V gene data show CDR1 as LGHDT and CDR2 as YNNKEL (reference sequence). In DNA, the CDR3 is TGTGCCAGCAGCCTCCGACAGGGAAACTATGGCTACACCTTC. Translating it yields CASSLRQGNYGYTF.

The chain uses TRBV5-5 and TRBJ1-4; TRBD1 agrees at 8 bases. Germline CDR1 reads SGHKS; CDR2 reads YYEKEE (reference sequence). With 7 bases clipped from V and 3 bases from J, the junction kept 8 bases outside the gene matches. The CDR3 spans 15 residues. DNA for the CDR3: TGTGCCAGCCCCACAGGGGGGAGAGCTAATGAAAAACTGTTTTTT. Its translation is CASPTGGRANEKLFF.

The V and J genes are TRBV4-3 and TRBJ2-1, with D perhaps being TRBD1 or TRBD2 (5 bases each). Trimming took off 8 bases at V and 8 bases at J, with 16 bases between the two ends. Germline CDR1 and CDR2: LGHNA and YSLEER. This CDR3 has 13 residues. CDR3 in amino acids: CASGRGLAHEQFF. CDR3 coding DNA: TGCGCCAGCGGAAGGGGCCTAGCACATGAGCAGTTCTTC.

This clone came up a few times. This chain joins TRBV9 and TRBJ1-3; the D is unclear. There are 15 residues in the CDR3. Trimming left V 4 bases short and J 2 bases short, with 13 bases between. CDR1 is SGDLS and CDR2 is YYNGEE in the germline V gene. The CDR3 bases are TGTGCCAGCAGCCCCCAGATCGGCGCTGGAAACACCATATATTTT. Translated, it gives CASSPQIGAGNTIYF.

The rearrangement joins TRBV5-6 to TRBJ1-2, with 12 bases aligning to TRBD1. This CDR3 region has 15 residues. J lost 6 bases, V lost 4 bases, and 7 bases had no gene match. Germline lookup yields CDR1 SGHDT and CDR2 YYEEEE. The chain's CDR3 is CASSIGTGGGDGYTF. The CDR3 nucleotides read TGTGCCAGCAGCATCGGGACAGGGGGCGGGGATGGCTACACCTTC.

The genes are TRBV19 and TRBJ1-2, with TRBD1 matching over 8 bases. The CDR3 sequence is 14 residues long. V was clipped by 6 bases and J by 0 bases; unmatched bases: 3. The V gene's germline CDR1 is LNHDA and CDR2 SQIVND (reference sequence). CDR3 region: CASRSQGANYGYTF. Written as DNA, the CDR3 is TGTGCCAGTAGATCACAGGGGGCTAACTATGGCTACACCTTC.

This clone was seen only once. This chain joins TRBV10-3 and TRBJ1-2, with D uncertain. The CDR3 loop spans 13 amino acids. CDR1 is ENHRY and CDR2 is SYGVKD in the germline V gene. The ends were cut back, 0 bases at V and 8 bases at J, with 10 bases in the middle. This CDR3 is CAISESMLEGYTF. In DNA, the CDR3 is TGTGCCATCAGTGAGTCGATGTTAGAAGGCTACACCTTC.

This clone appeared a few times. The chain recombines TRBV5-1 with TRBJ1-4; D gene uncertain. Germline assignment: CDR1 SGHRS and CDR2 YFSETQ. Trimming shortened V by 5 bases and J by 2 bases, and 16 bases separated the two germline ends. The CDR3 totals 16 residues. CDR3 nucleotide sequence: TGCGCCAGCAGTTTAACTCCGACGGGCACTAATGAAAAACTGTTTTTT. Its protein product is CASSLTPTGTNEKLFF.

This clone was picked up one time. This chain connects TRBV18 to TRBJ2-5; TRBD1 agrees at 9 bases. The ends lost 0 bases at V and 5 bases at J; junction bases unmatched: 4. The CDR3 is 15 residues long. The germline gives CDR1 KGHSH, CDR2 LQKENI. The CDR3 reads CASSPPGTGMETQYF. The CDR3 nucleotides are TGTGCCAGCTCACCACCGGGGACAGGGATGGAGACCCAGTACTTC.